The next 7 T cell receptor beta chains were all read from a single sample in a study of blood T cell repertoires in COVID-19. The table came from immunoSEQ multiplex PCR; TCRdb's copy has only in-frame clones and leaves some out. The sample carries more than 150,000 clones, 86% recorded once. Sample: peripheral blood. The receptor set was obtained from a woman in her sixties or seventies with acute or convalescent COVID-19.

The chain carries TRBV9 and TRBJ2-1, with 9 bases lining up with TRBD1. J was trimmed by 7 bases and V by 3 bases; bases with no gene match: 14. The CDR3 is 17 residues long. From germline, CDR1 is SGDLS and CDR2 YYNGEE. CDR3 protein: CASSGLVTGGAGNEQFF. CDR3 DNA: TGTGCCAGCAGCGGCCTAGTAACAGGGGGCGCCGGGAATGAGCAGTTCTTC. Combining the CDR3 with reference TRBV9 and TRBJ2-1 gives the whole variable domain DSGVTQTPKHLITATGQRVTLRCSPRSGDLSVYWYQQSLDQGLQFLIQYYNGEERAKGNILERFSAQQFPDLHSELNLSSLELGDSALYFCASSGLVTGGAGNEQFFGPGTRLTVL.

This clone was recorded once. The chain couples TRBV7-2 to TRBJ2-1; TRBD1 aligns across 7 bases. J lost 1 base, V lost 5 bases, and 5 bases had no gene match. CDR1 is SGHTA, CDR2 FQGNSA, per germline. The CDR3 loop spans 15 amino acids. The CDR3 spells CASSPRRGSYNEQFF. The CDR3 region has the DNA TGTGCCAGCAGCCCCCGCAGGGGGTCCTACAATGAGCAGTTCTTC. The whole variable domain, filled in from reference TRBV7-2 and TRBJ2-1, reads GAGVSQSPSNKVTEKGKDVELRCDPISGHTALYWYRQSLGQGLEFLIYFQGNSAPDKSGLPSDRFSAERTGGSVSTLTIQRTQQEDSAVYLCASSPRRGSYNEQFFGPGTRLTVL.

CDR3 bases: TGTGCCAGCAGCTACCGGACTAGCGGGGAAGAGACCCAGTACTTC. Its protein product is CASSYRTSGEETQYF. The gene calls are TRBV7-9 and TRBJ2-5, with TRBD2 identical over 12 bases. The CDR3 runs 15 residues. J lost 3 bases, V lost 4 bases, and 3 bases had no gene match. Germline CDR1 reads SEHNR; CDR2 reads FQNEAQ (reference sequence).

This rearrangement joins TRBV5-1 to TRBJ2-4, with a weak D call TRBD1 (6 bases). Germline V lookup: CDR1 SGHRS, CDR2 YFSETQ. V was pared by 0 bases and J by 3 bases, with 10 bases between. This CDR3 spans 15 amino acids. The CDR3 protein is CASSLETGFKNIQYF. The CDR3 DNA sequence: TGCGCCAGCAGCTTGGAAACAGGGTTCAAAAACATTCAGTACTTC. Full variable domain (outside the CDR3, taken from reference TRBV5-1 and TRBJ2-4): KAGVTQTPRYLIKTRGQQVTLSCSPISGHRSVSWYQQTPGQGLQFLFEYFSETQRNKGNFPGRFSGRQFSNSRSEMNVSTLELGDSALYLCASSLETGFKNIQYFGAGTRLSVL.

The V call is TRBV6-2 or TRBV6-3, the J call TRBJ1-5; a weak D match, TRBD1 (6 bases). The germline V gene encodes CDR1 MNHEY and CDR2 SVGEGT. The CDR3 loop spans 15 amino acids. The V and J ends lost 5 bases and 4 bases respectively, with 15 bases between them. The CDR3 DNA follows: TGTGCCAGCAGTGTAGCAGGGGACGGAAATCAGCCCCAGCATTTT. This translates into CASSVAGDGNQPQHF.

The V gene is TRBV4-2, the J gene TRBJ1-4; the D is unclear. CDR1 is LGHNA, CDR2 YNFKEQ, per germline. V lost 3 bases to trimming and J lost 4 bases, with 12 bases between them. This CDR3 region has 15 residues. This CDR3 is CASSHEGALNEKLFF. CDR3 bases: TGTGCCAGCAGCCATGAGGGTGCCCTTAATGAAAAACTGTTTTTT.

The V call is TRBV10-3, the J call TRBJ1-1, with D perhaps TRBD1 (6 bases). The CDR3 loop spans 14 amino acids. Germline CDR1 and CDR2: ENHRY and SYGVKD. Trimming removed 3 bases from V and 4 bases from J, with 12 bases in between. CDR3 coding DNA: TGTGCCATCAGTGATTACAGGGTGGGCACTGAAGCTTTCTTT. Translation: CAISDYRVGTEAFF.